The rows below give T cell receptor beta chains drawn from one sample of a study of response to subunit inactivated influenza vaccine. Each CDR3 protein is one row after TCRdb ran MiXCR on the RT-PCR reads. The data show roughly 760,000 distinct CDR3 sequences, with 21% seen just once and roughly 10% held by the top ten. Sequenced material: PBMCs from blood, taken roughly 5 days after vaccination. All receptors derive from a man aged 45-65 years who received an inactivated influenza vaccine. Both conserved end residues are part of each CDR3. The D gene is left open where the match is weak. Expanded clones get a size class; other rows say once, few or many, or leave the size out.

.	TRBV20-1	TRBJ2-5	.	TGCAGTGCTCCTATTCGGGGCTGGGAGACCCAGTACTTC	CSAPIRGWETQYF
TRBD2	TRBV10-3	TRBJ2-5	few	TGTGCCACCCGGACTAGCGGACCTCAAGAGACCCAGTACTTC	CATRTSGPQETQYF
.	TRBV20-1	TRBJ2-1	.	TGCAGTGCTAGAGATAGGCTAGCCCCCTACAATGAGCAGTTCTTC	CSARDRLAPYNEQFF
TRBD1	TRBV13	TRBJ2-6	.	TGTGCCAGCAGCTCCCCCGGGGGACAGGATAGCTCTGGGGCCAACGTCCTGACTTTC	CASSSPGGQDSSGANVLTF
.	TRBV20-1	TRBJ2-5	.	TGCAGTGCTTATGGGTTCGGGGAGACCCAGTACTTC	CSAYGFGETQYF
.	TRBV20-1	TRBJ2-7	.	TGCAGTGCTAGAATGCCCTCAGGCGGGTACTACGAGCAGTACTTC	CSARMPSGGYYEQYF
.	TRBV7-9	TRBJ2-7	many	TGTGCCAGCAGCGTCCCGGGAGCGGAGGAGCAGTACTTC	CASSVPGAEEQYF
.	TRBV29-1	TRBJ1-2	many	TGCAGCGTTCCGGTTGGGCTCGGCTACACCTTC	CSVPVGLGYTF
.	TRBV7-6	TRBJ2-1	few	TGTGCCAGCAGTTATTACGCGGATTTAGGAGATGAGCAGTTCTTC	CASSYYADLGDEQFF
.	TRBV5-1	TRBJ2-7	.	TGCGCCAGCAGCTTGTCGGACAGTCTCTACGAGCAGTACTTC	CASSLSDSLYEQYF
.	TRBV20-1	TRBJ1-6	.	TGCAGTTTACATGACGCTAATTCACCCCTCCACTTT	CSLHDANSPLHF
TRBD2	TRBV20-1	TRBJ2-7	.	TGCAGTGCTAGCGGTTTGACTAGCGGGAGGGCCTCCTACGAGCAGTACTTC	CSASGLTSGRASYEQYF
.	TRBV5-1	TRBJ2-2	.	TGCGCCAGCAGCTACTCACAGGGCGGCACCGGGGAGCTGTTTTTT	CASSYSQGGTGELFF
.	TRBV9	TRBJ2-1	.	TGTGCCAGCAGCGTCAGGAACAATGAGCAGTTCTTC	CASSVRNNEQFF
.	TRBV18	TRBJ2-1	few	TGTGCCAGCTCAGACAGCTACTACAATGAGCAGTTCTTC	CASSDSYYNEQFF